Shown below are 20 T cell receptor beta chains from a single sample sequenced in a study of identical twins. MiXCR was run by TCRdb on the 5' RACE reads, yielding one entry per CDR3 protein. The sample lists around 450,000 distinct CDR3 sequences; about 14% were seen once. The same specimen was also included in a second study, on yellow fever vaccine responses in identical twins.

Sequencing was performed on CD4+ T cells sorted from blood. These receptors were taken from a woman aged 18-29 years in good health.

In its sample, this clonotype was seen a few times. CDR3 nucleotides: TGCGCCAGCAGCGGGACTTTGAGGTACGAGCAGTACTTC. The encoded protein is CASSGTLRYEQYF. The chain joins TRBV5-1 to TRBJ2-7, with D perhaps TRBD2 (6 bases). Germline assignment: CDR1 SGHRS and CDR2 YFSETQ. V gave up 4 bases and J gave up 4 bases, with 12 bases separating them. The CDR3 runs 13 residues.

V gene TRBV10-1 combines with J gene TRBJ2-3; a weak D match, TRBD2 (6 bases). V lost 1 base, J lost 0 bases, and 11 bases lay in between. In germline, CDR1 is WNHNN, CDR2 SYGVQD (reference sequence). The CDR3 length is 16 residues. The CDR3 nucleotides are TGCGCCAGCAGTGAGTGGGTTAGCGGTAGCACAGATACGCAGTATTTT. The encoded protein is CASSEWVSGSTDTQYF.

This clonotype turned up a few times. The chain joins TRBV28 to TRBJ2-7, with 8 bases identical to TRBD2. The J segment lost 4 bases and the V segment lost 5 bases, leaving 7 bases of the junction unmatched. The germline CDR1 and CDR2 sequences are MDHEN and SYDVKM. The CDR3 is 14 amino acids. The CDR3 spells CASSTPGGAYEQYF. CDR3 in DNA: TGTGCCAGCAGTACCCCGGGAGGGGCGTACGAGCAGTACTTC.

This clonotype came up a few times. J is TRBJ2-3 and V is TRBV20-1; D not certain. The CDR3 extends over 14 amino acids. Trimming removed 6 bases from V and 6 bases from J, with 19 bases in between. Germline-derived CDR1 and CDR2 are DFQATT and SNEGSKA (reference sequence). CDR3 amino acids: CSAPLDWSADTQYF. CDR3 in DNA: TGCAGTGCCCCTTTGGATTGGAGTGCGGATACGCAGTATTTT.

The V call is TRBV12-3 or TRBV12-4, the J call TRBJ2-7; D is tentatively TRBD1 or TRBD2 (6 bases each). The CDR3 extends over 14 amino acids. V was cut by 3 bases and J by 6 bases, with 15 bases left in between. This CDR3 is CASSFKRGPSEQYF. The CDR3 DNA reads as TGTGCCAGCAGTTTCAAACGGGGGCCAAGCGAGCAGTACTTC.

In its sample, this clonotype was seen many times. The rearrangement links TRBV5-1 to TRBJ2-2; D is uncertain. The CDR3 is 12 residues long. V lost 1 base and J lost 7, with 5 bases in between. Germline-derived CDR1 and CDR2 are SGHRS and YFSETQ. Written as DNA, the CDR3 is TGCGCCAGCAGCTTGACATTCGGGGAGCTGTTTTTT. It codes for CASSLTFGELFF.

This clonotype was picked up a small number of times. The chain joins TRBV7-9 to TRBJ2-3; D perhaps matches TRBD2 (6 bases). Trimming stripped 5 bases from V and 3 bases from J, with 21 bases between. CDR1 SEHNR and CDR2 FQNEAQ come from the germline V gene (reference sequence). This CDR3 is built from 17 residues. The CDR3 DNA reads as TGTGCCAGCAGCCCGGCGCGAGGGGACTGGGGGACAGATACGCAGTATTTT. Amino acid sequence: CASSPARGDWGTDTQYF.

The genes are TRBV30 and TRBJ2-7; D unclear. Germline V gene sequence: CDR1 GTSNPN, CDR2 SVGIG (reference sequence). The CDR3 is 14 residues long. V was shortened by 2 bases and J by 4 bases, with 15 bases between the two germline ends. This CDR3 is CAWSPDLLVYEQYF. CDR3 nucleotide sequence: TGTGCCTGGAGTCCGGACCTCTTGGTGTACGAGCAGTACTTC.

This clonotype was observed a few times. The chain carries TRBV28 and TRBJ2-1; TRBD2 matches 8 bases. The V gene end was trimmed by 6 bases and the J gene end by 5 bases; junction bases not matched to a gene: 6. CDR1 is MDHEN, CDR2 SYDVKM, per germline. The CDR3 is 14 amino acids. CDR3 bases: TGTGCCAGCAGACTTAGCGGGGCAGACAATGAGCAGTTCTTC. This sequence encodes CASRLSGADNEQFF. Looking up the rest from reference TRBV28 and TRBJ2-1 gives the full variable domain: DVKVTQSSRYLVKRTGEKVFLECVQDMDHENMFWYRQDPGLGLRLIYFSYDVKMKEKGDIPEGYSVSREKKERFSLILESASTNQTSMYLCASRLSGADNEQFFGPGTRLTVL.

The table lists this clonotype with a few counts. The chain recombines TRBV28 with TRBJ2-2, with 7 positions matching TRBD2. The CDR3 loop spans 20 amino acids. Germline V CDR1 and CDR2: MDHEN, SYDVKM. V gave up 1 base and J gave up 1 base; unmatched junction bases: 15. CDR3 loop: CASSLFLLAARTKNTGELFF. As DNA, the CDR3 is TGTGCCAGCAGTTTATTTCTGCTAGCGGCAAGAACTAAGAACACCGGGGAGCTGTTTTTT.

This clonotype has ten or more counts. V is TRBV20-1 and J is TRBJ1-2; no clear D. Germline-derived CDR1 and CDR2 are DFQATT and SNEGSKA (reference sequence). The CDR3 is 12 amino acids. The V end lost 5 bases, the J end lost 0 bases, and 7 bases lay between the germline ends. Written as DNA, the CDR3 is TGCAGTGCTTTCACCGCTAACTATGGCTACACCTTC. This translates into CSAFTANYGYTF.

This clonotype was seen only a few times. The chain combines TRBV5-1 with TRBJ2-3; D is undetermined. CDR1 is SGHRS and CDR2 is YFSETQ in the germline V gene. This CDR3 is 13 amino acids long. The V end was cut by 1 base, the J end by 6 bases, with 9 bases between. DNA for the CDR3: TGCGCCAGCAGCTTGCAGGTCGAGGATACGCAGTATTTT. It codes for CASSLQVEDTQYF.

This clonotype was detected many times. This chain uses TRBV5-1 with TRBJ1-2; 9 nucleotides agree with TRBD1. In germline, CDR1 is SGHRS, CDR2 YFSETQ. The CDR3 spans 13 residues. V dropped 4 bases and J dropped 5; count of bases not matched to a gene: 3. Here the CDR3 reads CASSHGQGYGYTF. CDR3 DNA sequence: TGCGCCAGCAGCCACGGACAGGGGTATGGCTACACCTTC.

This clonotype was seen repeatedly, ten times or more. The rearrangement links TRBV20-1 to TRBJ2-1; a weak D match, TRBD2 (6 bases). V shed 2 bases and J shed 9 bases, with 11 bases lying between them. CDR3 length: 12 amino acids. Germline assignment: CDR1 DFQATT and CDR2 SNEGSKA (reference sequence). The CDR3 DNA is TGCAGTGCTAGACGCCGGGAGAGTGAGCAGTTCTTC. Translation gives CSARRRESEQFF.

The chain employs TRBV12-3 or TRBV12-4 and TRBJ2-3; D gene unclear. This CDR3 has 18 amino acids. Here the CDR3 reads CTISFGPRQLFSTDTQYF. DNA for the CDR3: TGTACCATCAGTTTCGGCCCACGGCAACTATTTAGCACAGATACGCAGTATTTT.

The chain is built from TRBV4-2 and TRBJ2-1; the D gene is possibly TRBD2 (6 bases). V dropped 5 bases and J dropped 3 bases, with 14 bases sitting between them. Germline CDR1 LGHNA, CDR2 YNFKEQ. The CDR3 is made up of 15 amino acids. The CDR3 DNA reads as TGTGCCAGCAGCGAGGAGGGAGATAACTACAATGAGCAGTTCTTC. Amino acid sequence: CASSEEGDNYNEQFF.

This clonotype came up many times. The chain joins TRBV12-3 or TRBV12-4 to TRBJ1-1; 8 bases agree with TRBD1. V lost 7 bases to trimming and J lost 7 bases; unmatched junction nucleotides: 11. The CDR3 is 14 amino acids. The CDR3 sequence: CASIGRDRLNEAFF. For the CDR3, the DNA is TGTGCCAGCATCGGGAGGGACAGGTTAAATGAAGCTTTCTTT.

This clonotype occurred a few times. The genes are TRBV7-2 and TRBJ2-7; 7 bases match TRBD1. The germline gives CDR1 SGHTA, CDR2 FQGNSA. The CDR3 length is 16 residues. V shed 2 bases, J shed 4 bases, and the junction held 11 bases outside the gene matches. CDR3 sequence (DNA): TGTGCCAGCAGCTTACCCCGGACAGGAGTGTCGTACGAGCAGTACTTC. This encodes CASSLPRTGVSYEQYF.

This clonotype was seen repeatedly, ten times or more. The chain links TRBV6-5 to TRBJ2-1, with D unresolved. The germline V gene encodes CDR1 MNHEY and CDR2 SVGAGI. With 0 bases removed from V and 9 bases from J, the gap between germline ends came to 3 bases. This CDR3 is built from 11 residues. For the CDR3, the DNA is TGTGCCAGCAGTTACTCCGGTGAGCAGTTCTTC. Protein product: CASSYSGEQFF.

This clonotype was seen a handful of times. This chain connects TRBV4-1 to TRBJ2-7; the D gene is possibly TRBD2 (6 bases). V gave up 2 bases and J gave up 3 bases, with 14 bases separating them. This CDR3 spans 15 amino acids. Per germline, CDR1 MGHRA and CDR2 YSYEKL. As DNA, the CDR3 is TGCGCCAGCAGCCAACGGTGGGAGGATGGCTACGAGCAGTACTTC. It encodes CASSQRWEDGYEQYF.